Each of the 31 T cell receptor beta chains below was sequenced from the same sample in a study of cytomegalovirus exposure and HLA in healthy donors. The PCR employed 60 Vbeta primers together with 13 Jbeta primers. Profiling relied on immunoSEQ multiplex PCR, and the TCRdb table lists in-frame clones only, not all of them. The sample has roughly 120,000 clones, 75% to 85% seen once. Sample: PBMCs. These receptors were obtained from a young woman in good health and CMV-seropositive.

The chain joins TRBV19 to TRBJ2-3; no clear D gene. Trimming took off 4 bases at V and 1 base at J, with 6 bases between the two ends. Looked up from germline, CDR1 is LNHDA and CDR2 is SQIVND (reference sequence). CDR3 length: 13 amino acids. The CDR3: CASSRGGTDTQYF. In DNA form, the CDR3 reads TGTGCCAGTAGTAGAGGCGGCACAGATACGCAGTATTTT.

This clone has a single count. This chain connects TRBV27 to TRBJ2-1, with D perhaps matching TRBD1 (5 bases). The ends were cut back, 1 base at V and 7 bases at J, with 8 bases in the middle. CDR3 length: 13 residues. The germline V gene encodes CDR1 MNHEY and CDR2 SMNVEV (reference sequence). The CDR3 bases are TGTGCCAGCAGTTTATGGTCAGGGAATGAGCAGTTCTTC. This encodes CASSLWSGNEQFF.

The chain carries TRBV9 and TRBJ2-2; 7 bases fit TRBD1. The CDR3 consists of 16 residues. The germline V gene has CDR1 SGDLS and CDR2 YYNGEE. V lost 0 bases, J lost 4 bases, and 6 bases stayed unmatched. DNA for the CDR3: TGTGCCAGCAGCGTAGTTGAGGGGACAGTCACCGGGGAGCTGTTTTTT. Protein: CASSVVEGTVTGELFF.

The chain links TRBV5-4 to TRBJ1-4; TRBD1 agrees at 8 bases. This CDR3 region has 15 residues. V lost 0 bases, J lost 8 bases, and 6 bases stayed unmatched. CDR1 and CDR2 from the germline V gene are SGHNT and YYREEE (reference sequence). The CDR3 is CASSLETGAGEKLFF. CDR3 nucleotides: TGTGCCAGCAGCTTGGAGACAGGGGCGGGGGAAAAACTGTTTTTT.

The V and J genes are TRBV28 and TRBJ1-2, with unresolved D. The V gene's germline CDR1 is MDHEN and CDR2 SYDVKM. The CDR3 has 12 residues. Trimming removed 1 base from V and 4 bases from J, with 4 bases in between. The CDR3 coding sequence is TGTGCCAGCAGTTTATCGGGCTATGGCTACACCTTC. Amino acid sequence: CASSLSGYGYTF.

This clone was recorded a few times. The genes are TRBV5-1 and TRBJ2-5, with D perhaps matching TRBD1 (6 bases). V gave up 3 bases and J gave up 1 base, with 10 bases separating them. This CDR3 contains 14 residues. Germline loops: CDR1 SGHRS, CDR2 YFSETQ. CDR3 nucleotides: TGCGCCAGCAGCTCTGGACAGTTCCAAGAGACCCAGTACTTC. Its protein is CASSSGQFQETQYF.

The chain is built from TRBV5-4 and TRBJ2-7; 10 bases match TRBD1. The junction had 5 bases not matched to a gene; V was cut back by 3 bases and J by 2 bases. Per the germline V gene, CDR1 is SGHNT and CDR2 is YYREEE (reference sequence). The CDR3 covers 15 residues. CDR3 in DNA: TGTGCCAGCAGCTGGGGCGGGACAGGGGCCTACGAGCAGTACTTC. Translated: CASSWGGTGAYEQYF. The variable domain in full, with the rest retrieved from reference TRBV5-4 and TRBJ2-7, is ETGVTQSPTHLIKTRGQQVTLRCSSQSGHNTVSWYQQALGQGPQFIFQYYREEENGRGNFPPRFSGLQFPNYSSELNVNALELDDSALYLCASSWGGTGAYEQYFGPGTRLTVT.

This clone was counted a single time. The CDR3 is CASSLGGLLNTEAFF. DNA for the CDR3: TGTGCCAGCAGCTTAGGTGGACTGCTGAACACTGAAGCTTTCTTT. The chain links TRBV11-2 to TRBJ1-1; no clear D gene. This CDR3 spans 15 amino acids. V lost 1 base and J lost 0, with 9 bases in between. The germline V gene has CDR1 SGHAT and CDR2 FQNNGV.

This clone was observed a handful of times. The CDR3 bases are TGTGCCAGCATGGAGGAAACGGGAAAACTGTTTTTT. It codes for CASMEETGKLFF. The chain is built from TRBV25-1 and TRBJ1-4; no clear D. The germline V gene has CDR1 MGHDK and CDR2 SYGVNS. The length of the CDR3 is 12 residues. Trimming took off 7 bases at V and 10 bases at J, with 13 bases between the two ends. The full variable domain, with the rest looked up from reference TRBV25-1 and TRBJ1-4, is EADIYQTPRYLVIGTGKKITLECSQTMGHDKMYWYQQDPGMELHLIHYSYGVNSTEKGDLSSESTVSRIRTEHFPLTLESARPSHTSQYLCASMEETGKLFFGSGTQLSVL.

The chain recombines TRBV27 with TRBJ1-1; 9 nucleotides agree with TRBD1. The germline V gene has CDR1 MNHEY and CDR2 SMNVEV (reference sequence). This CDR3 is 15 amino acids long. V was pared by 3 bases and J by 5 bases, with 7 bases of the junction left unmatched. The CDR3 is CASSFMTGGRTEAFF. The CDR3 nucleotides read TGTGCCAGCAGTTTTATGACAGGGGGAAGAACTGAAGCTTTCTTT.

The CDR3 region is CASSLWGVGGGEPNTGELFF. The CDR3 DNA reads TGTGCCAGCAGCTTATGGGGGGTTGGCGGGGGAGAGCCGAACACCGGGGAGCTGTTTTTT. The chain has TRBV7-3 and TRBJ2-2; 7 positions agree with TRBD2. With 2 bases clipped from V and 0 bases from J, the junction kept 15 bases outside the gene matches. Looked up from germline, CDR1 is SGHTA and CDR2 is FQGTGA. This CDR3 has 20 residues.

The rearrangement uses TRBV18 and TRBJ2-7; perhaps TRBD2 as D (6 bases). There are 13 residues in the CDR3. Germline CDR1 KGHSH, CDR2 LQKENI. The V end lost 3 bases, the J end lost 5 bases, and 11 bases lay between the germline ends. The CDR3 sequence is CASSPGGPDEQYF. CDR3 bases: TGTGCCAGCTCACCCGGGGGTCCAGACGAGCAGTACTTC.

J is TRBJ2-6 and V is TRBV5-5, with 9 positions matching TRBD1. Germline assignment: CDR1 SGHKS and CDR2 YYEKEE (reference sequence). The J segment lost 0 bases and the V segment lost 4 bases, leaving 11 bases of the junction unmatched. This CDR3 contains 19 residues. CDR3 residues: CASSLIRTGANSGANVLTF. The CDR3, as DNA: TGTGCCAGCAGCCTAATCCGGACAGGGGCCAACTCTGGGGCCAACGTCCTGACTTTC.

The count of this clone is one. V gene TRBV18 combines with J gene TRBJ1-2, with a possible D match to TRBD1 (5 bases). The V gene lost 2 bases and the J gene lost 7 bases, with 11 bases spanning the gap. Germline V gene sequence: CDR1 KGHSH, CDR2 LQKENI. This CDR3 region has 13 residues. The CDR3 loop is CASSPGQGLGYTF. The CDR3 DNA is TGTGCCAGCTCACCAGGGCAGGGTCTTGGCTACACCTTC.

The chain has TRBV6-4 and TRBJ2-7; 8 bases fit TRBD2. Germline CDR1 reads MRHNA; CDR2 reads SNTAGT. J gave up 1 base and V 3 bases, and 5 bases lay outside the gene matches. CDR3 length equals 15 residues. The CDR3, as DNA: TGTGCCAGCAGTGATCGAGCGGGGGAATCCTACGAGCAGTACTTC. It is translated as CASSDRAGESYEQYF.

The count of this clone is one. V gene TRBV4-1 combines with J gene TRBJ1-4; a possible D gene is TRBD1 (5 bases). The CDR3 length is 14 residues. Germline lookup yields CDR1 MGHRA and CDR2 YSYEKL. The V and J ends lost 0 bases and 12 bases respectively, with 14 bases between them. The CDR3 spells CASSQDRGEGELFF. In DNA, the CDR3 is TGCGCCAGCAGCCAAGATAGAGGTGAAGGGGAACTGTTTTTT.

The chain recombines TRBV5-1 with TRBJ1-2, with D possibly TRBD1 on 5 matching bases. The CDR3 loop spans 14 amino acids. From germline, CDR1 is SGHRS and CDR2 YFSETQ. Trimming took off 0 bases at V and 4 bases at J, with 10 bases between the two ends. The CDR3 DNA follows: TGCGCCAGCAGCTTGGGACAGTGGGGCTATGGCTACACCTTC. Translation: CASSLGQWGYGYTF.

The CDR3 DNA reads TGTGCCAGCAGCGCTGGGGCAGATGGGGATACGCAGTATTTT. It translates to CASSAGADGDTQYF. V is TRBV9 and J is TRBJ2-3; tentative D call: TRBD1 (5 bases). V was trimmed by 3 bases and J by 6 bases, leaving 14 bases between them. The germline gives CDR1 SGDLS, CDR2 YYNGEE. The CDR3 totals 14 residues.

The J gene is TRBJ1-1, the V gene TRBV6-8; the D gene is possibly TRBD1 (6 bases). Trimming cost V 11 bases and J 4 bases, with 17 bases left between them. CDR3 length: 13 amino acids. Germline loops: CDR1 MNHGY, CDR2 SAAAGT. CDR3 nucleotide sequence: TGTGCCCCCAGGGGTCCTGGGGGCACTGAAGCTTTCTTT. Translating it yields CAPRGPGGTEAFF.

This chain connects TRBV19 to TRBJ2-2, with D tentatively TRBD2 (5 bases). Trimming pared 3 bases from V and 6 bases from J, leaving 11 bases between. CDR1 and CDR2 from the germline V gene are LNHDA and SQIVND (reference sequence). The length of the CDR3 is 14 residues. The CDR3 nucleotides read TGTGCCAGTAGTATGACGGGGATCGCCGGGGAGCTGTTTTTT. Amino acids: CASSMTGIAGELFF.

This sequence joins TRBV10-2 and TRBJ2-4; 7 bases match TRBD1. The CDR3 is 13 residues long. The V segment lost 3 bases and the J segment 6 bases; nucleotides outside the gene matches: 2. Germline CDR1 WSHSY, CDR2 SAAADI. This CDR3 reads CASSENRGNIQYF. The CDR3 region has the DNA TGCGCCAGCAGTGAAAACAGGGGAAACATTCAGTACTTC.

The gene calls are TRBV7-9 and TRBJ2-1; TRBD2 aligns across 8 bases. The germline V gene encodes CDR1 SEHNR and CDR2 FQNEAQ (reference sequence). This CDR3 has 15 residues. Losses at the gene ends were 6 bases for V and 4 bases for J; bases not matched to a gene: 8. The DNA for the CDR3 is TGTGCCAGCAGGGACGGGGGGGCCGTTTACAATGAGCAGTTCTTC. It is translated as CASRDGGAVYNEQFF.

V gene TRBV27 combines with J gene TRBJ1-1, with D perhaps TRBD1 (6 bases). Germline V gene sequence: CDR1 MNHEY, CDR2 SMNVEV (reference sequence). The CDR3 extends over 14 amino acids. V gave up 5 bases and J gave up 3 bases, with 13 bases separating them. The CDR3 protein is CASSPRGGDTEAFF. CDR3 in DNA: TGTGCCAGCAGTCCCCGAGGGGGGGACACTGAAGCTTTCTTT.

The chain is built from TRBV19 and TRBJ1-4, with D tentatively TRBD1 (5 bases). This CDR3 is built from 15 residues. In germline, CDR1 is LNHDA, CDR2 SQIVND (reference sequence). V was clipped by 7 bases and J by 2 bases, with 14 bases between them. This chain's CDR3 is CASTRDIQTNEKLFF. CDR3 bases: TGTGCCAGTACCAGGGATATTCAGACTAATGAAAAACTGTTTTTT.

The chain couples TRBV4-1 to TRBJ2-1; 11 bases match TRBD2. The CDR3 runs to 15 residues. Germline V lookup: CDR1 MGHRA, CDR2 YSYEKL. V was clipped by 6 bases and J by 9 bases; unmatched bases: 10. CDR3 in DNA: TGCGCCAGCAGACCTATAGCGGGGGGGCCGGGTGAGCAGTTCTTC. Its translation is CASRPIAGGPGEQFF.

This chain connects TRBV19 to TRBJ1-2; unclear D gene. Germline CDR1 and CDR2: LNHDA and SQIVND (reference sequence). The CDR3 sequence is 13 residues long. The ends were cut back, 3 bases at V and 6 bases at J, with 11 bases in the middle. CDR3 DNA: TGTGCCAGTAGTATTGAGTGGGCCAATGGCTACACCTTC. Translation gives CASSIEWANGYTF.

This CDR3 reads CASSEIGTEAFF. The CDR3 DNA reads as TGTGCCAGCAGTGAAATCGGGACTGAAGCTTTCTTT. V is TRBV2 and J is TRBJ1-1; no firm D call. CDR3 length: 12 residues. The germline V gene encodes CDR1 SNHLY and CDR2 FYNNEI. V dropped 2 bases and J dropped 5 bases, with 6 bases sitting between them.

This sequence joins TRBV28 and TRBJ2-7, with unresolved D. The CDR3 covers 13 residues. Between the trimmed V and J ends, which lost 11 bases and 0 bases, there was a span of 14 bases. Germline V gives CDR1 MDHEN, CDR2 SYDVKM. The CDR3 nucleotides read TGTGCCTACAAAGACTCACGCTCCTACGAGCAGTACTTC. Its translation is CAYKDSRSYEQYF.

This clone has more than one count but fewer than ten. This rearrangement joins TRBV29-1 to TRBJ2-7, with TRBD2 matching over 9 bases. CDR3 length: 14 amino acids. Germline values: CDR1 SQVTM, CDR2 ANQGSEA. Trimming cost V 1 base and J 2 bases; bases outside gene matches: 3. In nucleotides, the CDR3 is TGCAGCGTTGAAGGTAGCGGGGGTACCTACGAGCAGTACTTC. This sequence encodes CSVEGSGGTYEQYF.

This clone has just one count. A read error may produce the germline difference seen at one junction end. The chain is built from TRBV11-1 and TRBJ1-1, with D unclear. The CDR3 sequence is 13 residues long. Germline CDR1 SGHAT, CDR2 FQDESV (reference sequence). CDR3 amino acids: CASSLGGGLGLLF. CDR3 sequence (DNA): TGTGCCAGCAGCTTAGGGGGAGGACTAGGGCTTCTCTTT. Complete variable domain (other parts from reference TRBV11-1 and TRBJ1-1): EAEVAQSPRYKITEKSQAVAFWCDPISGHATLYWYRQILGQGPELLVQFQDESVVDDSQLPKDRFSAERLKGVDSTLKIQPAELGDSAMYLCASSLGGGLGLLFGQGTRLTVV.

As concerns this clone: The same CDR3 is also encoded by other DNA sequences in this sample. The chain uses TRBV19 and TRBJ2-3; D ambiguous. Trimming removed 5 bases from V and 6 bases from J, with 6 bases in between. The CDR3 runs 11 residues. CDR1 and CDR2 from the germline V gene are LNHDA and SQIVND (reference sequence). The CDR3 loop is CASSFGDTQYF. CDR3 nucleotide sequence: TGTGCCAGTAGTTTCGGGGATACGCAGTATTTT.